Listed below are T cell receptor beta chains from one sample, sequenced in a study of graft-versus-host responses after intestinal transplantation. Sequencing used immunoSEQ multiplex PCR; TCRdb keeps in-frame clones, though not all of them. The table records fewer than 150,000 clones, roughly 92% of them present only once. These TCRs are of unknown antigen specificity. The sample was unstimulated CD4+ T cells sorted from spleen or lymph node cells, taken before intestinal transplant. These receptors originate from a human donor who received an intestinal transplant. CDR3s include the opening cysteine and the closing phenylalanine or tryptophan. Fields, in order: clone size, J gene, D gene, V gene, CDR3 DNA, CDR3 protein. D genes are given only for firm matches. Clone size, where shown, is once, few, many, or a class for clones that have expanded.

abundance: .
j_gene: TRBJ2-4
d_gene: .
v_gene: TRBV9
CDR3nt: TGTGCCAGCAGCGTTTCCCTCCGGGGAGACATTCAGTACTTC
CDR3aa: CASSVSLRGDIQYF

abundance: .
j_gene: TRBJ2-5
d_gene: .
v_gene: TRBV7-2
CDR3nt: TGTGCCAGCAGCTTAGAACCGTCCTCCCAGCAGTACTTC
CDR3aa: CASSLEPSSQQYF

abundance: .
j_gene: TRBJ1-2
d_gene: .
v_gene: TRBV5-1
CDR3nt: TGCGCCAGCAGCCACGGGGGGGATGGTCTCTATGGCTACACCTTC
CDR3aa: CASSHGGDGLYGYTF

abundance: once
j_gene: TRBJ1-6
d_gene: TRBD1
v_gene: TRBV7-7
CDR3nt: TGTGCCAGCAGCCCGTCCCGGGACAGGGATTGGTATAATTCACCCCTCCACTTT
CDR3aa: CASSPSRDRDWYNSPLHF

abundance: .
j_gene: TRBJ2-1
d_gene: TRBD1
v_gene: TRBV29-1
CDR3nt: TGCAGCGTTGACCAGGGGGCCGTCAATGAGCAGTTCTTC
CDR3aa: CSVDQGAVNEQFF

abundance: few
j_gene: TRBJ2-7
d_gene: TRBD2
v_gene: TRBV5-1
CDR3nt: TGCGCCAGCGGGACTAGCGGGGTCGGCGAGCAGTACTTC
CDR3aa: CASGTSGVGEQYF

abundance: .
j_gene: TRBJ1-1
d_gene: TRBD1
v_gene: TRBV5-4
CDR3nt: TGTGCCAGCAGCTTGAAAGGGACAGGCCGGGAAGCTTTCTTT
CDR3aa: CASSLKGTGREAFF

abundance: .
j_gene: TRBJ2-3
d_gene: .
v_gene: TRBV6-1
CDR3nt: TGTGCCAGCAGTGAATGGTTTCTTGCGCAGTATTTT
CDR3aa: CASSEWFLAQYF

abundance: .
j_gene: TRBJ2-1
d_gene: TRBD2
v_gene: TRBV5-5
CDR3nt: TGTGCCAGCTCCGGGACTAGCGGATACAATGAGCAGTTCTTC
CDR3aa: CASSGTSGYNEQFF

abundance: once
j_gene: TRBJ1-1
d_gene: .
v_gene: TRBV10-2
CDR3nt: TGCGCCCTCATTAGCACTGAAGCTTTCTTT
CDR3aa: CALISTEAFF

abundance: .
j_gene: TRBJ2-7
d_gene: .
v_gene: TRBV5-1
CDR3nt: TGCGCCAGCAGCACAGCTTTCTCCTACGAGCAGTACTTC
CDR3aa: CASSTAFSYEQYF

abundance: .
j_gene: TRBJ1-5
d_gene: .
v_gene: TRBV25-1
CDR3nt: TGTGCCAGCAGTGAGCGGGCCAATCAGCCCCAGCATTTT
CDR3aa: CASSERANQPQHF

abundance: .
j_gene: TRBJ2-7
d_gene: TRBD1
v_gene: TRBV5-1
CDR3nt: TGCGCCAGCCACGCCGGGACAGCTACTTACGAGCAGTACTTC
CDR3aa: CASHAGTATYEQYF

abundance: .
j_gene: TRBJ2-5
d_gene: .
v_gene: TRBV25-1
CDR3nt: TGTGCCAGCTCCACGGGGCGGCAAGAGACCCAGTACTTC
CDR3aa: CASSTGRQETQYF

abundance: .
j_gene: TRBJ2-2
d_gene: .
v_gene: TRBV5-5
CDR3nt: TGTGCCAGCAGCTCCCGGGACCTCTTGGCCAGGGAGCTGTTTTTT
CDR3aa: CASSSRDLLARELFF

abundance: .
j_gene: TRBJ2-1
d_gene: TRBD2
v_gene: TRBV6-5
CDR3nt: TGTGCCAGCAGTTTTAGCGGAAGCGGGGCCCAAAAGCAGTTCTTC
CDR3aa: CASSFSGSGAQKQFF

abundance: .
j_gene: TRBJ2-2
d_gene: .
v_gene: TRBV6-4
CDR3nt: TGTGCCAGCAGGAGGGGGGCGAACACCGGGGAGCTGTTTTTT
CDR3aa: CASRRGANTGELFF

abundance: .
j_gene: TRBJ2-2
d_gene: .
v_gene: TRBV5-4
CDR3nt: TGTGCCAGCAGCTTGGCGAGGGGGGGCGCCACCGGGGAGCTGTTTTTT
CDR3aa: CASSLARGGATGELFF

abundance: .
j_gene: TRBJ2-1
d_gene: .
v_gene: TRBV11-3
CDR3nt: TGTGCCAGCAGCTTAGGCGGCGACGCCAATGAGCAGTTCTTC
CDR3aa: CASSLGGDANEQFF

abundance: .
j_gene: TRBJ1-2
d_gene: .
v_gene: TRBV30
CDR3nt: TGTGCCTGGAGTGTACAACCTTGGGCTCCTAACTATGGCTACACCTTC
CDR3aa: CAWSVQPWAPNYGYTF

abundance: .
j_gene: TRBJ1-4
d_gene: .
v_gene: TRBV6-6
CDR3nt: TGTGCCAGCAGTTACAGGGTGGGTGAAAAACTGTTTTTT
CDR3aa: CASSYRVGEKLFF

abundance: .
j_gene: TRBJ2-7
d_gene: TRBD1
v_gene: TRBV13
CDR3nt: TGTGCCAGCAGCTTGGGACAGGGGAAAAAGTACTTC
CDR3aa: CASSLGQGKKYF

abundance: .
j_gene: TRBJ2-7
d_gene: TRBD1
v_gene: TRBV6-1
CDR3nt: TGTGCCAGCAGTGAAGGGGCGACAGGGACCTCCTACGAGCAGTACTTC
CDR3aa: CASSEGATGTSYEQYF

abundance: .
j_gene: TRBJ2-5
d_gene: TRBD2
v_gene: TRBV7-8
CDR3nt: TGTGCCAGCAGCCAATTCCTCGGGGGGGCCGGTCCGGAGACCCAGTACTTC
CDR3aa: CASSQFLGGAGPETQYF

abundance: .
j_gene: TRBJ2-6
d_gene: TRBD2
v_gene: TRBV7-9
CDR3nt: TGTGCCAGCAGCCCAGGGACTAGCGGGGGGTTTGGGGCCAACGTCCTGACTTTC
CDR3aa: CASSPGTSGGFGANVLTF

abundance: .
j_gene: TRBJ1-4
d_gene: .
v_gene: TRBV30
CDR3nt: TGTGCCTGGAGTGTTGGTCAGCTTAATGAAAAACTGTTTTTT
CDR3aa: CAWSVGQLNEKLFF

abundance: few
j_gene: TRBJ1-2
d_gene: TRBD1
v_gene: TRBV6-5
CDR3nt: TGTGCCAGCAGTGCGGACAGGGTCTATGGCTACACCTTC
CDR3aa: CASSADRVYGYTF

abundance: once
j_gene: TRBJ1-6
d_gene: .
v_gene: TRBV27
CDR3nt: TGTGCCAGCAGTCTCGTAGGAGCACCCCTCCACTTT
CDR3aa: CASSLVGAPLHF

abundance: .
j_gene: TRBJ2-6
d_gene: .
v_gene: TRBV30
CDR3nt: TGTGCCTGGAGTGAGGCCAGCGGGGCCAACGTCCTGACTTTC
CDR3aa: CAWSEASGANVLTF

abundance: .
j_gene: TRBJ2-2
d_gene: .
v_gene: TRBV11-2
CDR3nt: TGTGCCAGCAGCTTATGGGGGTCGAACACCGGGGAGCTGTTTTTT
CDR3aa: CASSLWGSNTGELFF

abundance: .
j_gene: TRBJ1-1
d_gene: .
v_gene: TRBV6-1
CDR3nt: TGTGCCAGCAGTCCAGTTTTGAACACTGAAGCTTTCTTT
CDR3aa: CASSPVLNTEAFF

abundance: .
j_gene: TRBJ1-5
d_gene: .
v_gene: TRBV6-1
CDR3nt: TGTGCCAGCAGTGAAAGTCAGCCCCAGCATTTT
CDR3aa: CASSESQPQHF

abundance: .
j_gene: TRBJ2-1
d_gene: .
v_gene: TRBV5-1
CDR3nt: TGCGCCAGCAGCTTTTTAGGGTACAATGAGCAGTTCTTC
CDR3aa: CASSFLGYNEQFF

abundance: .
j_gene: TRBJ2-2
d_gene: .
v_gene: TRBV5-6
CDR3nt: TGTGCCAGCAGCCTTCCCGGGACCCTGAACACCGGGGAGCTGTTTTTT
CDR3aa: CASSLPGTLNTGELFF

abundance: .
j_gene: TRBJ1-2
d_gene: TRBD1
v_gene: TRBV4-1
CDR3nt: TGCGCCAGCAGCCAAGAACAGGGGTGGGCCGGCTACACCTTC
CDR3aa: CASSQEQGWAGYTF

abundance: .
j_gene: TRBJ1-2
d_gene: TRBD1
v_gene: TRBV5-1
CDR3nt: TGCGCCAGCAGCTTGGAAGGACAGGGATCTTATAGTGGCTACACCTTC
CDR3aa: CASSLEGQGSYSGYTF

abundance: once
j_gene: TRBJ2-5
d_gene: .
v_gene: TRBV10-3
CDR3nt: TGTGCCATCAGTGACGGGCAGGCGGAGACCCAGTACTTC
CDR3aa: CAISDGQAETQYF

abundance: .
j_gene: TRBJ1-1
d_gene: .
v_gene: TRBV6-6
CDR3nt: TGTGCCAGCAGTAGACAAATAGAAGCTTTCTTT
CDR3aa: CASSRQIEAFF

abundance: once
j_gene: TRBJ2-3
d_gene: .
v_gene: TRBV6-6
CDR3nt: TGTGCCAGCAGTTACGCCCTTGGAGGGGCAGATACGCAGTATTTT
CDR3aa: CASSYALGGADTQYF

abundance: .
j_gene: TRBJ2-5
d_gene: .
v_gene: TRBV18
CDR3nt: TGTGCCAGCTCACGATCCCTGGGTGGAGAGACCCAGTACTTC
CDR3aa: CASSRSLGGETQYF

abundance: .
j_gene: TRBJ2-7
d_gene: .
v_gene: TRBV10-1
CDR3nt: TGCGCCATGAGCCAGCAGTCCCCCTCCTACGAGCAGTACTTC
CDR3aa: CAMSQQSPSYEQYF

abundance: .
j_gene: TRBJ1-5
d_gene: .
v_gene: TRBV7-8
CDR3nt: TGTGCCAGCAGCTTAGTGGGGCTGGGCAATCAGCCCCAGCATTTT
CDR3aa: CASSLVGLGNQPQHF

abundance: .
j_gene: TRBJ1-1
d_gene: TRBD1
v_gene: TRBV5-1
CDR3nt: TGCGCCAGCAGCCAGGGGGGGGGTGAAACTGAAGCTTTCTTT
CDR3aa: CASSQGGGETEAFF

abundance: .
j_gene: TRBJ1-3
d_gene: .
v_gene: TRBV5-1
CDR3nt: TGCGCCAGCAGCTTGGGTACGGTCTCTGGAAACACCATATATTTT
CDR3aa: CASSLGTVSGNTIYF

abundance: once
j_gene: TRBJ1-1
d_gene: .
v_gene: TRBV27
CDR3nt: TGTGCCAGCAGTTTACCCGTGGGCGGAAACACTGAAGCTTTCTTT
CDR3aa: CASSLPVGGNTEAFF

abundance: once
j_gene: TRBJ2-2
d_gene: .
v_gene: TRBV2
CDR3nt: TGTGCCAGCAGTGAGGGGGTCACCGGGGAGCTGTTTTTT
CDR3aa: CASSEGVTGELFF

abundance: .
j_gene: TRBJ2-3
d_gene: TRBD2
v_gene: TRBV11-2
CDR3nt: TGTGCCAGCAGTTATCAGACTAGCGGGGGGGCAATGTCCCATGATACGCAGTATTTT
CDR3aa: CASSYQTSGGAMSHDTQYF

abundance: .
j_gene: TRBJ1-3
d_gene: .
v_gene: TRBV19
CDR3nt: TGTGCCAGCAAAACCGGGACACCCGGAAACACCATATATTTT
CDR3aa: CASKTGTPGNTIYF

abundance: .
j_gene: TRBJ2-3
d_gene: .
v_gene: TRBV5-8
CDR3nt: TGTGCCAGCAGCCGAGGGACTTTCGACACGCAGTATTTT
CDR3aa: CASSRGTFDTQYF

abundance: .
j_gene: TRBJ2-1
d_gene: .
v_gene: TRBV11-1
CDR3nt: TGTGCCAGCAGCGCCAGAGGACTAGGGGGCAATGAGCAGTTCTTC
CDR3aa: CASSARGLGGNEQFF

abundance: .
j_gene: TRBJ1-2
d_gene: TRBD1
v_gene: TRBV10-3
CDR3nt: TGTGCCATCCCTAAAGGAAGACAGGGGTGGAACTATGGCTGCACCTTC
CDR3aa: CAIPKGRQGWNYGCTF

abundance: .
j_gene: TRBJ1-4
d_gene: .
v_gene: TRBV7-2
CDR3nt: TGTGCCAGCAGCCGCTCGCCAACTAATGAAAAACTGTTTTTT
CDR3aa: CASSRSPTNEKLFF

abundance: .
j_gene: TRBJ1-6
d_gene: TRBD1
v_gene: TRBV19
CDR3nt: TGTGCCAGTAGACCGGGACAGGGAAATTCACCCCTCCACTTT
CDR3aa: CASRPGQGNSPLHF

abundance: once
j_gene: TRBJ2-5
d_gene: TRBD2
v_gene: TRBV5-4
CDR3nt: TGTGCCAGCAGCTTACCCTCTAGCGGGGGGTCAGAGACCCAGTACTTC
CDR3aa: CASSLPSSGGSETQYF

abundance: .
j_gene: TRBJ1-2
d_gene: .
v_gene: TRBV4-1
CDR3nt: TGCGCCAGCAGCCAAGAGACAGGCCGCTATGGCTACACCTTC
CDR3aa: CASSQETGRYGYTF